The entry below describes one T cell receptor beta chain. No antigen is known for it. This specimen comes from a study of OX40 agonist ivuxolimab in advanced cancers. The wider study: Ivuxolimab, an agonistic anti-OX40 (CD134) antibody, was given to patients.

Study-wide results and limits: Nonresponders included some who also had low normalized T-cell clonal expansion. The authors did not determine the antigen specificity of the expanded peripheral T cells.

V lost 3 bases to trimming and J lost 0 bases, with 7 bases between them. Germline V gene sequence: CDR1 SGHRS, CDR2 YFSETQ. CDR3 size: 14 residues. Clones were read by immunoSEQ multiplex PCR, and TCRdb kept only the in-frame ones, dropping some. The table shows about 73,000 clones, with roughly four fifths occurring only once. This chain links TRBV5-1 with TRBJ1-3, with D perhaps TRBD1 (6 bases). This material consisted of CD4+ or CD8+ T cells sorted from blood, taken in a trial of the OX40 agonist ivuxolimab. The TCR sequence derives from an adult with an advanced solid tumor such as melanoma, head and neck, liver or kidney cancer. The CDR3 DNA sequence: TGCGCCAGCAGCTGGGGGGCCTCTGGAAACACCATATATTTT. Amino acids: CASSWGASGNTIYF. The full variable domain, completed using reference TRBV5-1 and TRBJ1-3, is KAGVTQTPRYLIKTRGQQVTLSCSPISGHRSVSWYQQTPGQGLQFLFEYFSETQRNKGNFPGRFSGRQFSNSRSEMNVSTLELGDSALYLCASSWGASGNTIYFGEGSWLTVV.